The 12 T cell receptor beta chains below all came from one sample that was sequenced in a study of blood T cell repertoires in COVID-19. Clones were sequenced by immunoSEQ multiplex PCR, and TCRdb holds only the in-frame ones, with some missing. The table shows just over 80,000 clones, with 65% to 90% occurring only once. Sequencing used peripheral blood. The receptors originated from a man older than 75 with acute or convalescent COVID-19.

V usage is TRBV7-9 and J usage is TRBJ2-1, with D unclear. The CDR3 totals 12 residues. Germline assignment: CDR1 SEHNR and CDR2 FQNEAQ (reference sequence). V shed 2 bases and J shed 8 bases, with 7 bases lying between them. The CDR3 loop reads CASSLTLDEQFF. In DNA, the CDR3 is TGTGCCAGCAGCTTAACTCTAGATGAGCAGTTCTTC.

This clone was seen at least ten times. This chain joins TRBV7-8 and TRBJ1-5, with TRBD1 as a possible D gene (5 bases). The CDR3 length is 13 residues. The ends were cut back, 1 base at V and 5 bases at J, with 6 bases in the middle. Germline CDR1 reads SGHVS; CDR2 reads FQNEAQ. In nucleotides, the CDR3 is TGTGCCAGCAGCTTAGTACAGGATCAGCCCCAGCATTTT. Translation: CASSLVQDQPQHF. The full variable domain, with the rest looked up from reference TRBV7-8 and TRBJ1-5, is GAGVSQSPRYKVAKRGQDVALRCDPISGHVSLFWYQQALGQGPEFLTYFQNEAQLDKSGLPSDRFFAERPEGSVSTLKIQRTQQEDSAVYLCASSLVQDQPQHFGDGTRLSIL.

This clone was counted many times. The chain carries TRBV2 and TRBJ1-2, with 7 bases that match TRBD1. J was trimmed by 11 bases and V by 8 bases; bases with no gene match: 11. Germline CDR1 is SNHLY and CDR2 is FYNNEI. The CDR3 is made up of 12 amino acids. The CDR3 is CASSFPRDSYTF. As DNA, the CDR3 is TGTGCCAGCTCGTTTCCCCGGGACAGTTACACCTTC.

This chain uses TRBV27 with TRBJ2-7; 10 positions agree with TRBD1. Unmatched junction bases numbered 4, after V lost 3 bases and J lost 2 bases. The germline CDR1 and CDR2 sequences are MNHEY and SMNVEV (reference sequence). The CDR3 loop spans 15 amino acids. The chain's CDR3 is CASSFRDRGTYEQYF. The CDR3 coding sequence is TGTGCCAGCAGTTTCAGGGACAGGGGAACCTACGAGCAGTACTTC.

The chain links TRBV27 to TRBJ2-5; TRBD1 is a possible D gene (5 bases). The CDR3 totals 12 residues. Trimming pared 5 bases from V and 7 bases from J, leaving 11 bases between. Germline CDR1 reads MNHEY; CDR2 reads SMNVEV (reference sequence). CDR3 in amino acids: CASSVTQGTQYF. CDR3 nucleotide sequence: TGTGCCAGCAGTGTAACTCAGGGGACCCAGTACTTC.

The chain couples TRBV28 to TRBJ2-2; 7 nucleotides align to TRBD1. Germline-derived CDR1 and CDR2 are MDHEN and SYDVKM. The CDR3 contains 14 residues. The V segment lost 10 bases and the J segment 3 bases; nucleotides outside the gene matches: 8. Here the CDR3 reads CATPGGPHTGELFF. The CDR3 region has the DNA TGTGCCACCCCAGGGGGACCCCACACCGGGGAGCTGTTTTTT.

The CDR3, as DNA: TGCGCCAGCAGCCCGGGACAGGGGGAGCCCCAGCATTTT. Its translation is CASSPGQGEPQHF. The genes are TRBV5-1 and TRBJ1-5; 11 bases line up with TRBD1. Trimming removed 4 bases from V and 8 bases from J; junction bases left unmatched: 2. Germline V gene sequence: CDR1 SGHRS, CDR2 YFSETQ. The CDR3 spans 13 residues.

The gene calls are TRBV7-2 and TRBJ1-2; possible D gene TRBD1, 6 bases. CDR3 length: 13 residues. CDR1 is SGHTA and CDR2 is FQGNSA in the germline V gene. The V gene lost 8 bases and the J gene lost 4 bases, with 14 bases spanning the gap. CDR3 in amino acids: CASAGQTFYGYTF. In DNA, the CDR3 is TGTGCCAGCGCAGGACAGACTTTCTATGGCTACACCTTC.

The chain joins TRBV7-9 to TRBJ2-1, with 7 bases identical to TRBD2. V was clipped by 4 bases and J by 7 bases; unmatched bases: 7. The germline V gene has CDR1 SEHNR and CDR2 FQNEAQ (reference sequence). The CDR3 spans 14 residues. In nucleotides, the CDR3 is TGTGCCAGCAGCTCCCCCCGGGGAGGGAATGAGCAGTTCTTC. The encoded protein is CASSSPRGGNEQFF.

The gene calls are TRBV10-3 and TRBJ1-2, with a weak D call TRBD1 (6 bases). Trimming took 2 bases from V and 4 from J, leaving 11 bases between them. Germline V CDR1 and CDR2: ENHRY, SYGVKD. The CDR3 is made up of 14 amino acids. In DNA, the CDR3 is TGTGCCATCAGTGAGACCAGGGGTCCCTATGGCTACACCTTC. Translating it yields CAISETRGPYGYTF.

The rearrangement joins TRBV7-2 to TRBJ1-5; D perhaps matches TRBD1 (5 bases). In germline, CDR1 is SGHTA, CDR2 FQGNSA. The CDR3 is 13 residues long. V dropped 1 base and J dropped 7 bases, with 8 bases sitting between them. This CDR3 is CASSLEGEQPQHF. In nucleotides, the CDR3 is TGTGCCAGCAGCTTAGAAGGGGAACAGCCCCAGCATTTT.

The chain joins TRBV28 to TRBJ1-2; D may be TRBD1 (6 bases). The V end lost 2 bases, the J end lost 13 bases, and 14 bases lay between the germline ends. Germline CDR1 MDHEN, CDR2 SYDVKM. The CDR3 is 12 amino acids. The CDR3 DNA is TGTGCCAGCAGTTTAGGACAACAGGGCGTCACCTTC. Translating it yields CASSLGQQGVTF.